This TCR beta chain was obtained from a study of blood T cell repertoires in COVID-19 (dated by TCRdb to about 2020). For context, the study as a whole: Samples from collaborators originated in the United States, Italy and Spain and spanned both the acute and convalescent phases of COVID-19. A de-identified subject ID, COVID-19 status, age in years and sex were almost always included in the sample metadata. Samples came from the ongoing ImmuneRACE study (first 160 participants) plus 1,254 subjects from 6 global collaborators. The dataset comprised deeply sampled blood TCRbeta repertoires from subjects exposed to, actively infected with, or recovered from COVID-19. Where available, HLA class I and class II types were obtained from metadata supplied by the sample provider rather than from assay-based typing. The prospective study material was composed of cDNA or gDNA derived from T cells, B-cell-depleted T cells, or PBMCs. A freely available public database, intended as a resource for researchers studying the immune response to SARS-CoV-2, is where the repertoires were released.

At one collaborating source in Seattle, patients were enrolled during active infection and were followed longitudinally through the course of disease. Each collaborating institution followed its own protocols to collect whole blood in K2EDTA tubes. Collaborator samples were shipped for TCRbeta analysis as frozen whole blood, isolated PBMCs, or DNA extracted from either sample type. The CDR3 measures 12 amino acids from cysteine to phenylalanine. The read is trimmed to its CDR3 DNA, 36 bases read in frame from base 1. V loses 3 bases of germline sequence and J loses 4 bases, and the interval between the two ends is 7 bases. For this clone: The specificity of this receptor is unknown. No base quality information exists; no much larger clone differs at one position.

TCRbeta CDR3 regions were amplified from genomic DNA using the immunoSEQ Assay, a bias-controlled multiplex PCR. As for how the authors treated the data: The number of nucleated cells in each sample was estimated from the amplification of reference gene primers within the assay. To quantify the absolute abundance of each unique TCRbeta CDR3 rearrangement, sequence reads were collapsed and filtered. For each sample, productive Simpson clonality was calculated as the square root of Simpson's diversity index over productive rearrangements. TCRdb took over this immuneACCESS table, retaining in-frame rearrangements with V and J assigned. Such tables are incomplete; in checked studies, under half of the missing clones stem from an unresolved V gene, and the remainder is unexplained. For V, J and clone size, that table is used; D and trimming come from the DNA. The sample yields 440,000 or so clones; approximately 90% were counted once. The ten largest clones take up around 1.5% of the sample.

General findings and caveats noted by the study authors: The quantity of clinical and demographic metadata differed by source and by participant and was supplied without curation.

The chain is encoded by TRBV12-3 or TRBV12-4 joined to TRBJ2-7; a confident D gene designation cannot be given. The sample comprised peripheral blood. This clonotype was obtained from a woman between 35 and 50 years old with COVID-19, enrolled during active disease. The bases are TGTGCCAGCAGTTTCGCCGGTTACGAGCAGTACTTC. It specifies CASSFAGYEQYF.